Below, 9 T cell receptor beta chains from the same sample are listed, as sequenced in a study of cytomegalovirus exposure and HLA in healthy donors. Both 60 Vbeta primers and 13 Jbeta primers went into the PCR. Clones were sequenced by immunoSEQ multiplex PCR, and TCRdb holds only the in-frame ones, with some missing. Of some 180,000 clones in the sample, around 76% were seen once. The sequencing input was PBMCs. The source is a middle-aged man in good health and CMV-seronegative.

The CDR3 protein is CASSKRDTLYEQYF. DNA for the CDR3: TGTGCCAGCTCAAAACGGGACACACTCTACGAGCAGTACTTC. The rearrangement links TRBV18 to TRBJ2-7; possibly TRBD1 for D (6 bases). This CDR3 comprises 14 residues. V lost 5 bases and J lost 3, with 14 bases in between. Germline V gene lookup returns CDR1 KGHSH and CDR2 LQKENI.

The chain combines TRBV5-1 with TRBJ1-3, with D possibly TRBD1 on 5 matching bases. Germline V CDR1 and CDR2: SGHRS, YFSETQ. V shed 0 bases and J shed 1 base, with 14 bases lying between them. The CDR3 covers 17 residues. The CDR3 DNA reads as TGCGCCAGCAGCTTGGATTTAGACCCAGGGTCTGGAAACACCATATATTTT. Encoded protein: CASSLDLDPGSGNTIYF.

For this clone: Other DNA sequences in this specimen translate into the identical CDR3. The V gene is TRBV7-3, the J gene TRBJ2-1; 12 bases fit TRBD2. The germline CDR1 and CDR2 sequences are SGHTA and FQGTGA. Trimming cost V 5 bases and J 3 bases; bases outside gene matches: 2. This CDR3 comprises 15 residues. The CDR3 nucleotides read TGTGCCAGCAGCCTACTAGCGGGGGGCTACAATGAGCAGTTCTTC. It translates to CASSLLAGGYNEQFF.

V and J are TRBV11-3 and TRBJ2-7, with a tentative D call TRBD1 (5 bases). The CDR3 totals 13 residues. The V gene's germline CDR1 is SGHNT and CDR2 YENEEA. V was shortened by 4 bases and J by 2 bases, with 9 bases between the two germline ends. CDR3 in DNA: TGTGCCAGCAGCTGGACACTCACCTACGAGCAGTACTTC. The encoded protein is CASSWTLTYEQYF. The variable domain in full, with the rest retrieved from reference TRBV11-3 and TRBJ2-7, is EAGVVQSPRYKIIEKKQPVAFWCNPISGHNTLYWYLQNLGQGPELLIRYENEEAVDDSQLPKDRFSAERLKGVDSTLKIQPAELGDSAVYLCASSWTLTYEQYFGPGTRLTVT.

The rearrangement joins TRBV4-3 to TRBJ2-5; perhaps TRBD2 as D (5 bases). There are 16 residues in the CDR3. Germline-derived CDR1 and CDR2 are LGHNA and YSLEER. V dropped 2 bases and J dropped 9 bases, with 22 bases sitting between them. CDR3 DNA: TGCGCCAGCAGCCAAACCCCCCGGACTCTCCCCCCGGCCCAGTACTTC. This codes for CASSQTPRTLPPAQYF.

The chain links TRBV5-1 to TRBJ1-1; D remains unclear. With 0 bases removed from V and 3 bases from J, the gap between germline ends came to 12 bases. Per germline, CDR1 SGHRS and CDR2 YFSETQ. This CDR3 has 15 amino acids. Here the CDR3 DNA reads TGCGCCAGCAGCTTGGATGGCAGGTCCGACACTGAAGCTTTCTTT. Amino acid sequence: CASSLDGRSDTEAFF.

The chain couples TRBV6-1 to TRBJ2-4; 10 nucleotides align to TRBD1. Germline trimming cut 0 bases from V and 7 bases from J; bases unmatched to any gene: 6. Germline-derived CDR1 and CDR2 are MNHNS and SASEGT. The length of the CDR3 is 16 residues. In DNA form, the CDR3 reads TGTGCCAGCAGTGAAGCGACAGGGGGCCAAAGGAACATTCAGTACTTC. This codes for CASSEATGGQRNIQYF.

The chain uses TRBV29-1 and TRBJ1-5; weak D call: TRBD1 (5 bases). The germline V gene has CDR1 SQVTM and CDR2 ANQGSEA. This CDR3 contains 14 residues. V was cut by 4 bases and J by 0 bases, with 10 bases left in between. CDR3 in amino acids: CSVGTSYSNQPQHF. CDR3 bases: TGCAGCGTTGGGACAAGTTATAGCAATCAGCCCCAGCATTTT.

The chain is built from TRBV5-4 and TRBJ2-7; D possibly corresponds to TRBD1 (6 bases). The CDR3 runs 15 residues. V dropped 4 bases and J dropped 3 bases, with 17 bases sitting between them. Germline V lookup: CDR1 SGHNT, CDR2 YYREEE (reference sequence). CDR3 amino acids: CASSVNRESYYEQYF. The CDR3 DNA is TGTGCCAGCAGCGTGAACAGGGAAAGCTACTACGAGCAGTACTTC.